This TCR beta chain was obtained from a study of shared clonotypes between healthy human individuals. Clones were sequenced by immunoSEQ multiplex PCR, and TCRdb holds only the in-frame ones, with some missing. The sample consists of 2 million to 2.5 million clones, approximately 90% of them appearing once. V gave up 4 bases and J gave up 6 bases; unmatched junction bases: 8. Germline V gene data show CDR1 as SQVTM and CDR2 as ANQGSEA. The CDR3 totals 13 residues. The sequenced sample was naive CD4+ T cells from PBMCs. This sample's subset: CD45RA+ positively selected. The V call is TRBV29-1, the J call TRBJ1-1; 7 bases agree with TRBD1. The receptor's source is a young man in good health. Some clones in this sample may be carry-over from other donors' samples. CDR3 region: CSVVTQGGAEAFF. Written as DNA, the CDR3 is TGCAGCGTTGTTACGCAGGGGGGAGCTGAAGCTTTCTTT.